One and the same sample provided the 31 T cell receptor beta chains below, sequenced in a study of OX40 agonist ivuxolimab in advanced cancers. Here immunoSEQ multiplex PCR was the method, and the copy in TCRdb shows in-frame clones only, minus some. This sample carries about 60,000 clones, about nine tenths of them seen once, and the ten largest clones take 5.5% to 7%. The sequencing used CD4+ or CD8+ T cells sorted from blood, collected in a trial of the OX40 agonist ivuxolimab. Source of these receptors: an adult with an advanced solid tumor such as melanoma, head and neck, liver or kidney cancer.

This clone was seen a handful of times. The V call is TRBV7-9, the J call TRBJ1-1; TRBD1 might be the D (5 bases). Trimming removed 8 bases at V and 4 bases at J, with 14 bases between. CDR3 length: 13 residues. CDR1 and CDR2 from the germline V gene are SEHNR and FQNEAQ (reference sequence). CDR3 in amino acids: CASSRQGPTEAFF. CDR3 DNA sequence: TGTGCCAGCTCGAGGCAGGGCCCCACTGAAGCTTTCTTT.

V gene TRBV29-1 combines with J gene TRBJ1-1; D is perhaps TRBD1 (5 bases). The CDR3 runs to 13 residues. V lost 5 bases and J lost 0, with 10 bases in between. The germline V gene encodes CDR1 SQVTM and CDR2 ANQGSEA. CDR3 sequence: CSVSGRLNTEAFF. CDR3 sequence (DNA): TGCAGCGTTTCGGGACGGTTGAACACTGAAGCTTTCTTT.

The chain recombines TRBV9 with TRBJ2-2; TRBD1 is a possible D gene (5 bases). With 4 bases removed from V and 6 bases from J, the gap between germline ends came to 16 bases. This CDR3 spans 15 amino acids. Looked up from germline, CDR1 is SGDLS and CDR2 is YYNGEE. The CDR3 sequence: CASSPRQGRSGELFF. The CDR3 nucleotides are TGTGCCAGCAGCCCCCGGCAGGGTAGGTCCGGGGAGCTGTTTTTT.

In nucleotides, the CDR3 is TGTGCCAGCAGCTTATCCCGGCAGGGGGCCAGGAACACTGAAGCTTTCTTT. Protein product: CASSLSRQGARNTEAFF. This chain connects TRBV7-9 to TRBJ1-1; 8 positions match TRBD1. The CDR3 consists of 17 residues. V was clipped by 2 bases and J by 1 base; unmatched bases: 9. CDR1 and CDR2 from the germline V gene are SEHNR and FQNEAQ (reference sequence).

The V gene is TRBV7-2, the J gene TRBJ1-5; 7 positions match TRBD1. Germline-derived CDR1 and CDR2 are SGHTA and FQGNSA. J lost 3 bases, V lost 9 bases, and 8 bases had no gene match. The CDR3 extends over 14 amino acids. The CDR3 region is CASSPGGLNQPQHF. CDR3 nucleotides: TGTGCCAGTAGCCCAGGGGGGCTCAATCAGCCCCAGCATTTT.

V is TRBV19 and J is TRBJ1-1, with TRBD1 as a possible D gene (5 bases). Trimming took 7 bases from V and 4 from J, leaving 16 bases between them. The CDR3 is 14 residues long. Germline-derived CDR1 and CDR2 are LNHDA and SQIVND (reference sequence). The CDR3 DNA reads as TGTGCCAGTACCCTGGGGACCCCGGTCACTGAAGCTTTCTTT. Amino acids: CASTLGTPVTEAFF.

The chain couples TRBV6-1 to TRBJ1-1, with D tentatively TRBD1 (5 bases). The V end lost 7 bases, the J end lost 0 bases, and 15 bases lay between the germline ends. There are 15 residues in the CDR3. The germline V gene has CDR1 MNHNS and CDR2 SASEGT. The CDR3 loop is CASIVIQAMNTEAFF. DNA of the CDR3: TGTGCCAGCATCGTCATACAGGCGATGAACACTGAAGCTTTCTTT.

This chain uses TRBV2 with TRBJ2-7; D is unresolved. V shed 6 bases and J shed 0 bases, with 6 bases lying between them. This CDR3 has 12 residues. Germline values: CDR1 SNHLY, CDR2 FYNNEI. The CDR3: CASRDVSYEQYF. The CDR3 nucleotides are TGTGCCAGCAGGGACGTCTCCTACGAGCAGTACTTC.

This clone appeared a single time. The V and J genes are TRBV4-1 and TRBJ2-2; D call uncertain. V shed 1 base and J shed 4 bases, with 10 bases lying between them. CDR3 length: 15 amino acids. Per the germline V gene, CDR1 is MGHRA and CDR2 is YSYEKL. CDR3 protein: CASSQAWGFTGELFF. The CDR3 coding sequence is TGCGCCAGCAGCCAAGCTTGGGGTTTCACCGGGGAGCTGTTTTTT.

CDR3 sequence reads: CASSQDGGRNNYGYTF. In DNA, the CDR3 is TGCGCCAGCAGCCAAGACGGGGGGCGAAACAACTATGGCTACACCTTC. V and J are TRBV4-1 and TRBJ1-2, with a possible D match to TRBD1 (6 bases). Germline V gives CDR1 MGHRA, CDR2 YSYEKL. The CDR3 extends over 16 amino acids. Between the trimmed V and J ends, which lost 0 bases and 2 bases, there was a span of 13 bases.

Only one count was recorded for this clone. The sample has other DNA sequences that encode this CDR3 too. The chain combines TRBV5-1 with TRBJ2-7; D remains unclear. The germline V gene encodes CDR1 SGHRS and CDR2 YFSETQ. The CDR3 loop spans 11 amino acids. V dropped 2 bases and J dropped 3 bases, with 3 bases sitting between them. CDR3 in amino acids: CASSLDYEQYF. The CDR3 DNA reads TGCGCCAGCAGCTTAGACTACGAGCAGTACTTC. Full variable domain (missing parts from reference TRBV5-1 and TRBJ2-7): KAGVTQTPRYLIKTRGQQVTLSCSPISGHRSVSWYQQTPGQGLQFLFEYFSETQRNKGNFPGRFSGRQFSNSRSEMNVSTLELGDSALYLCASSLDYEQYFGPGTRLTVT.

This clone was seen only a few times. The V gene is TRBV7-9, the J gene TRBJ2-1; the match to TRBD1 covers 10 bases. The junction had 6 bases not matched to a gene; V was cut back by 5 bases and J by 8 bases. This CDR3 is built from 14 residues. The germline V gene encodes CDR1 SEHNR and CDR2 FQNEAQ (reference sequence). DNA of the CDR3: TGTGCCAGCAGCGTACTCGGGACAGGGGATGAGCAGTTCTTC. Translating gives CASSVLGTGDEQFF. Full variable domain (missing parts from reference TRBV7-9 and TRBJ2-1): DTGVSQNPRHKITKRGQNVTFRCDPISEHNRLYWYRQTLGQGPEFLTYFQNEAQLEKSRLLSDRFSAERPKGSFSTLEIQRTEQGDSAMYLCASSVLGTGDEQFFGPGTRLTVL.

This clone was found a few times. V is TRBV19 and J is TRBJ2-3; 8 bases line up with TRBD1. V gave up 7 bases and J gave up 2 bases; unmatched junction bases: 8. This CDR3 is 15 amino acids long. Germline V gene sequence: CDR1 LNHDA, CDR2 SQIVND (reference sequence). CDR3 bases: TGTGCCAGTAAGGCCGGACAGGGATACACAGATACGCAGTATTTT. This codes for CASKAGQGYTDTQYF.

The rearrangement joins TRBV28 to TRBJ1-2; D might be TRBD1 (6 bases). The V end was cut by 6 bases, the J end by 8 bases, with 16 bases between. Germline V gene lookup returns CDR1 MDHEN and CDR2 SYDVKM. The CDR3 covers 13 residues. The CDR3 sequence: CASRPSTGRGYTF. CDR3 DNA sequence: TGTGCCAGCAGGCCCTCGACAGGAAGGGGCTACACCTTC.

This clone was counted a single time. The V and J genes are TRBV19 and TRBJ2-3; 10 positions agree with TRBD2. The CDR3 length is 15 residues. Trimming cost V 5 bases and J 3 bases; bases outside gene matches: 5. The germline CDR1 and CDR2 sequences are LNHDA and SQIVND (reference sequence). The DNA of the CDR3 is TGTGCCAGTAGTCTAGCGGGAGTGGGGACAGATACGCAGTATTTT. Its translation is CASSLAGVGTDTQYF. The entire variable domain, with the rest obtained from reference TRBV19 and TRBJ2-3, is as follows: DGGITQSPKYLFRKEGQNVTLSCEQNLNHDAMYWYRQDPGQGLRLIYYSQIVNDFQKGDIAEGYSVSREKKESFPLTVTSAQKNPTAFYLCASSLAGVGTDTQYFGPGTRLTVL.

The CDR3 nucleotides read TGTGCCAGCAGCTTAGATGGCAGGGGCACTGAAGCTTTCTTT. It translates to CASSLDGRGTEAFF. The rearrangement joins TRBV11-3 to TRBJ1-1; TRBD1 might be the D (6 bases). V was shortened by 0 bases and J by 4 bases, with 9 bases between the two germline ends. Germline V gives CDR1 SGHNT, CDR2 YENEEA. The CDR3 is 14 amino acids.

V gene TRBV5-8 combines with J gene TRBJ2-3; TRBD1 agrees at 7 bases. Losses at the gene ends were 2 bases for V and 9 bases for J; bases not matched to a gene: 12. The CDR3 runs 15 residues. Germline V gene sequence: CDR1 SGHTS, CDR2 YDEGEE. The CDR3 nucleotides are TGTGCCAGCAGCTTTCCGGGGACAGCCGGCCAGACGCAGTATTTT. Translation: CASSFPGTAGQTQYF.

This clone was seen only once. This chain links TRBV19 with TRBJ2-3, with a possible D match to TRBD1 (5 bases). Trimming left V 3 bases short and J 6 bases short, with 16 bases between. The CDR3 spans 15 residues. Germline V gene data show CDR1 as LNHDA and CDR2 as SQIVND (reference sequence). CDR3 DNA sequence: TGTGCCAGTAGTATGGGGCAGGACGGGCGGGATACGCAGTATTTT. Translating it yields CASSMGQDGRDTQYF.

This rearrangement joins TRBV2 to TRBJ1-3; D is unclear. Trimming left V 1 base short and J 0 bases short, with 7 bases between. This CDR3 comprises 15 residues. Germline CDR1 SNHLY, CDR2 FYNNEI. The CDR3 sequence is CASSEEAISGNTIYF. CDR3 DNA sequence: TGTGCCAGCAGTGAAGAGGCGATCTCTGGAAACACCATATATTTT. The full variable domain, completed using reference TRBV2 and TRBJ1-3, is EPEVTQTPSHQVTQMGQEVILRCVPISNHLYFYWYRQILGQKVEFLVSFYNNEISEKSEIFDDQFSVERPDGSNFTLKIRSTKLEDSAMYFCASSEEAISGNTIYFGEGSWLTVV.

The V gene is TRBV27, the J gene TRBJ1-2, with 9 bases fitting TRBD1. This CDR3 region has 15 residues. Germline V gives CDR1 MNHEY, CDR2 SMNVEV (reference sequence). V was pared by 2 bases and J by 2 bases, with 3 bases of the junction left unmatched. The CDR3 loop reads CASSLRGQGNYGYTF. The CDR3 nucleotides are TGTGCCAGCAGTTTAAGGGGACAGGGCAACTATGGCTACACCTTC.

The CDR3 region has the DNA TGTGCCAGCAGCGCACCAGGATTCTCTGGAAACACCATATATTTT. Residues: CASSAPGFSGNTIYF. J is TRBJ1-3 and V is TRBV9; D ambiguous. This CDR3 comprises 15 residues. V was shortened by 3 bases and J by 0 bases, with 10 bases between the two germline ends. Germline V gene lookup returns CDR1 SGDLS and CDR2 YYNGEE.

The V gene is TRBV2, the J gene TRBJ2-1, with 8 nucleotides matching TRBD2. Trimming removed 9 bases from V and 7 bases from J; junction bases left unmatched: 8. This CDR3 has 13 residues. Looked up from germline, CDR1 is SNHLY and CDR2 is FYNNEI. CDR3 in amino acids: CASRTSLQNEQFF. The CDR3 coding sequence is TGTGCCAGTCGGACTAGCCTACAAAATGAGCAGTTCTTC. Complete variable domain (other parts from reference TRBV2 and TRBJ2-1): EPEVTQTPSHQVTQMGQEVILRCVPISNHLYFYWYRQILGQKVEFLVSFYNNEISEKSEIFDDQFSVERPDGSNFTLKIRSTKLEDSAMYFCASRTSLQNEQFFGPGTRLTVL.

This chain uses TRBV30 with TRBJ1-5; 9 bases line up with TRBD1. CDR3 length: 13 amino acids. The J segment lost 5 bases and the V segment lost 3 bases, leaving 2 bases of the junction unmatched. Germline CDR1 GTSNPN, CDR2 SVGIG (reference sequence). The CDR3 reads CAWRGQGYQPQHF. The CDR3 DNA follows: TGTGCCTGGAGGGGACAGGGCTATCAGCCCCAGCATTTT.

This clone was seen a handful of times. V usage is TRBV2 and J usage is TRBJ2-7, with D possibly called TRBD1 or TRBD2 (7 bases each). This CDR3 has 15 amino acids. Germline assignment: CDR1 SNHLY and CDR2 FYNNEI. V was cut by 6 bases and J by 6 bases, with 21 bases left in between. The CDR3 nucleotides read TGTGCCAGCAGGAGGGGGCGGGGGAAAGAAACCGAGCAGTACTTC. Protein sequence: CASRRGRGKETEQYF.

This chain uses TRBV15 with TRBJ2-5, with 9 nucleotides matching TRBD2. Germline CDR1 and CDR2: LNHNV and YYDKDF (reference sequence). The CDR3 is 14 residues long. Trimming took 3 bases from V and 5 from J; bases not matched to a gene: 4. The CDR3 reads CATSRLGLAETQYF. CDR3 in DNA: TGTGCCACCAGCAGGTTAGGACTAGCGGAGACCCAGTACTTC.

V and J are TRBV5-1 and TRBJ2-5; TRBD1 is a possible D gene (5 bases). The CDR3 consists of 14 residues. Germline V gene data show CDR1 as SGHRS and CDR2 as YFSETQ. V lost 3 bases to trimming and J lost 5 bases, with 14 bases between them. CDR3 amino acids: CASSSAGSIETQYF. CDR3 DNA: TGCGCCAGCAGCTCCGCAGGGTCCATTGAGACCCAGTACTTC.

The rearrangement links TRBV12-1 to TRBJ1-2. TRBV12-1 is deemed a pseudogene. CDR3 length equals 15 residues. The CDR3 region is CASSFNPPGTGGYTF. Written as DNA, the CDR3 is TGTGCCAGCAGCTTTAATCCCCCAGGGACTGGTGGCTACACCTTC.

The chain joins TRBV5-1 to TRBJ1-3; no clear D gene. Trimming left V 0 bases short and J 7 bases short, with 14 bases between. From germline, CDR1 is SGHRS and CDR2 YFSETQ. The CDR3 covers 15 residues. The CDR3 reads CASSLEGNGRNTIYF. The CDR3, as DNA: TGCGCCAGCAGCTTGGAAGGGAATGGAAGGAACACCATATATTTT.

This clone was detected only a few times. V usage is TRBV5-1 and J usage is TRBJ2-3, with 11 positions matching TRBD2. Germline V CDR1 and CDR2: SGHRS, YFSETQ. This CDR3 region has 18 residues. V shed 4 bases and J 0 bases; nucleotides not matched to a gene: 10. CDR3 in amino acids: CASSMGTSGPPSTDTQYF. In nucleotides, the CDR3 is TGCGCCAGCAGCATGGGGACTAGCGGCCCCCCTAGCACAGATACGCAGTATTTT.

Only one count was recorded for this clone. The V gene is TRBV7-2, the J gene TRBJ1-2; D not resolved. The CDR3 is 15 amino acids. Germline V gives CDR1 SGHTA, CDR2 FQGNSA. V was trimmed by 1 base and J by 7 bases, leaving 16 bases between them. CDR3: CASSLEGSVGLGYTF. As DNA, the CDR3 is TGTGCCAGCAGCTTAGAGGGCAGTGTAGGGCTTGGCTACACCTTC.

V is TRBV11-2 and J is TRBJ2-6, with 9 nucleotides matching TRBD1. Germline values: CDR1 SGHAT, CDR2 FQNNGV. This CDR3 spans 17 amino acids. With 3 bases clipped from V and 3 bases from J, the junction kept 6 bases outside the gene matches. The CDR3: CASSFYTGGIGANVLTF. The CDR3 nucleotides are TGTGCCAGCAGCTTTTACACAGGGGGCATTGGGGCCAACGTCCTGACTTTC.